The 8 T cell receptor beta chains presented below share a single source sample, sequenced in a study of blood T cell repertoires in COVID-19 (TCRdb year 2020). The library was made by the immunoSEQ multiplex PCR assay. Held by TCRdb, this immuneACCESS table contains in-frame sequences only and omits some clones. Under half of the omission traces to an unresolved V gene where checked; the cause of the rest is unknown. The sample includes about 170,000 clones, with around nine tenths observed a single time. The ten top clones hold less than 3.5% of the sample. The sequenced material came from peripheral blood. The receptors were gathered from a man between 65 and 85 years old with acute or convalescent COVID-19.

V and J are TRBV5-1 and TRBJ2-7; a weak D match, TRBD2 (6 bases). The CDR3 sequence is 13 residues long. V lost 1 base and J 3 bases, leaving 8 bases between the germline ends. Germline V lookup: CDR1 SGHRS, CDR2 YFSETQ. CDR3 residues: CASSLPGGYEQYF. CDR3 DNA sequence: TGCGCCAGCAGCTTGCCCGGGGGCTACGAGCAGTACTTC. The whole variable domain, filled in from reference TRBV5-1 and TRBJ2-7, reads KAGVTQTPRYLIKTRGQQVTLSCSPISGHRSVSWYQQTPGQGLQFLFEYFSETQRNKGNFPGRFSGRQFSNSRSEMNVSTLELGDSALYLCASSLPGGYEQYFGPGTRLTVT.

This chain connects TRBV10-3 to TRBJ2-1; D may be TRBD1 (6 bases). Germline-derived CDR1 and CDR2 are ENHRY and SYGVKD. The V end was cut by 5 bases, the J end by 9 bases, with 20 bases between. This CDR3 comprises 15 residues. CDR3: CAISPGTTLKGEQFF. As DNA, the CDR3 is TGTGCCATCAGTCCCGGGACAACCCTAAAGGGTGAGCAGTTCTTC.

This clone was picked up one time. The V and J genes are TRBV5-4 and TRBJ2-7; 12 bases map to TRBD2. The CDR3 loop spans 15 amino acids. CDR1 SGHNT and CDR2 YYREEE come from the germline V gene (reference sequence). V trimming: 4 bases; J trimming: 0 bases; junction bases outside the gene matches: 2. Here the CDR3 reads CASSAGLAGSYEQYF. The CDR3 DNA follows: TGTGCCAGCAGCGCGGGACTAGCGGGCTCCTACGAGCAGTACTTC.

V gene TRBV18 combines with J gene TRBJ2-1; D might be TRBD2 (6 bases). This CDR3 spans 14 amino acids. The ends were cut back, 3 bases at V and 8 bases at J, with 14 bases in the middle. The V gene's germline CDR1 is KGHSH and CDR2 LQKENI. The CDR3 coding sequence is TGTGCCAGCTCACCGACGTCCAGGGACTATGAGCAGTTCTTC. Amino acid sequence: CASSPTSRDYEQFF.

CDR3 sequence reads: CASSAGMGSPLHF. CDR3 nucleotides: TGTGCCAGCAGTGCAGGGATGGGCTCACCCCTCCACTTT. V gene TRBV2 combines with J gene TRBJ1-6, with TRBD1 as a possible D gene (5 bases). The germline CDR1 and CDR2 sequences are SNHLY and FYNNEI. This CDR3 has 13 amino acids. Trimming took off 4 bases at V and 10 bases at J, with 11 bases between the two ends.

CDR3 bases: TGCGCCAGCACCCCGGGCGGGGGGAAGGGGAAGTACTTC. The encoded protein is CASTPGGGKGKYF. The chain links TRBV5-1 to TRBJ2-7, with 8 bases fitting TRBD2. Trimming at V came to 6 bases and at J to 11 bases, leaving 13 bases not matched to a gene. Germline assignment: CDR1 SGHRS and CDR2 YFSETQ. The CDR3 loop spans 13 amino acids.

The V gene is TRBV5-5, the J gene TRBJ2-1; 11 bases fit TRBD2. V lost 4 bases to trimming and J lost 2 bases; unmatched junction nucleotides: 2. CDR3 size: 15 residues. Germline-derived CDR1 and CDR2 are SGHKS and YYEKEE (reference sequence). For the CDR3, the DNA is TGTGCCAGCAGCCCACTAGCGGGAGCCTACAATGAGCAGTTCTTC. Protein product: CASSPLAGAYNEQFF.

The V and J genes are TRBV14 and TRBJ1-2; D is ambiguous. The V gene lost 1 base and the J gene lost 1 base, with 10 bases spanning the gap. Germline V CDR1 and CDR2: SGHDN, FVKESK. The CDR3 contains 15 residues. The CDR3 sequence: CASSQVLGDNYGYTF. The DNA of the CDR3 is TGTGCCAGCAGCCAAGTTCTCGGGGATAACTATGGCTACACCTTC. Combining the CDR3 with reference TRBV14 and TRBJ1-2 gives the whole variable domain EAGVTQFPSHSVIEKGQTVTLRCDPISGHDNLYWYRRVMGKEIKFLLHFVKESKQDESGMPNNRFLAERTGGTYSTLKVQPAELEDSGVYFCASSQVLGDNYGYTFGSGTRLTVV.